What follows are 30 T cell receptor beta chains derived from one specimen sequenced in a study of blood T cell repertoires in COVID-19. The data were produced by immunoSEQ multiplex PCR, yet TCRdb's version contains in-frame clones alone and is incomplete. The repertoire holds around 95,000 clones, around four fifths seen once, with around 30% in the top ten. The sample taken for sequencing was peripheral blood. Receptors originate from a man between 65 and 80 years old with active or convalescent COVID-19.

The rearrangement links TRBV5-1 to TRBJ1-1; the match to TRBD1 covers 11 bases. J was trimmed by 5 bases and V by 2 bases; bases with no gene match: 11. Germline CDR1 reads SGHRS; CDR2 reads YFSETQ. The CDR3 loop spans 17 amino acids. CDR3 DNA: TGCGCCAGCAGCTTAGGACAGGGGGCGCATAGGAATACTGAAGCTTTCTTT. Its translation is CASSLGQGAHRNTEAFF.

This clone was observed a single time. Here the CDR3 DNA reads TGTGCCAGTAGTATCGGACTAGCGGTCCAGAGCTCCTACAATGAGCAGTTCTTC. Its translation: CASSIGLAVQSSYNEQFF. The chain links TRBV19 to TRBJ2-1; 10 bases are shared with TRBD2. The CDR3 sequence is 18 residues long. The V segment lost 3 bases and the J segment 0 bases; nucleotides outside the gene matches: 8. CDR1 is LNHDA, CDR2 SQIVND, per germline (reference sequence). The full variable domain, its missing parts supplied by reference TRBV19 and TRBJ2-1, is DGGITQSPKYLFRKEGQNVTLSCEQNLNHDAMYWYRQDPGQGLRLIYYSQIVNDFQKGDIAEGYSVSREKKESFPLTVTSAQKNPTAFYLCASSIGLAVQSSYNEQFFGPGTRLTVL.

This clone has just one count. V usage is TRBV19 and J usage is TRBJ1-2; a weak D match, TRBD1 (6 bases). The germline gives CDR1 LNHDA, CDR2 SQIVND (reference sequence). The CDR3 runs 14 residues. V lost 5 bases, J lost 8 bases, and 18 bases lay in between. CDR3 loop: CASSLPTGLGGYTF. CDR3 nucleotide sequence: TGTGCCAGTAGTCTCCCGACAGGTCTGGGAGGCTACACCTTC.

V and J are TRBV6-2 or TRBV6-3 and TRBJ2-3; the match to TRBD2 covers 8 bases. The germline V gene encodes CDR1 MNHEY and CDR2 SVGEGT. There are 14 residues in the CDR3. V shed 4 bases and J 6 bases; nucleotides not matched to a gene: 6. The CDR3: CASSWTSITDTQYF. CDR3 nucleotides: TGTGCCAGCAGTTGGACTAGCATTACGGATACGCAGTATTTT.

This clone was seen only once. V is TRBV2 and J is TRBJ2-1; TRBD2 agrees at 9 bases. CDR1 SNHLY and CDR2 FYNNEI come from the germline V gene. The CDR3 is 16 residues long. V was clipped by 0 bases and J by 2 bases; unmatched bases: 2. As DNA, the CDR3 is TGTGCCAGCAGTGAAGCGCGCGGGAGGGCCTACAATGAGCAGTTCTTC. It encodes CASSEARGRAYNEQFF.

The gene calls are TRBV29-1 and TRBJ2-5, with TRBD2 identical over 11 bases. This CDR3 is 15 amino acids long. The germline gives CDR1 SQVTM, CDR2 ANQGSEA. After removal of 5 bases from V and 0 bases from J, the junction contained 5 bases not matched to a gene. This chain's CDR3 is CSVHGTSGNQETQYF. CDR3 coding DNA: TGCAGCGTTCACGGGACTAGCGGAAACCAAGAGACCCAGTACTTC.

The chain employs TRBV6-5 and TRBJ1-6, with a possible D match to TRBD1 (5 bases). This CDR3 spans 15 amino acids. CDR1 MNHEY and CDR2 SVGAGI come from the germline V gene. The V end was cut by 2 bases, the J end by 6 bases, with 11 bases between. In DNA form, the CDR3 reads TGTGCCAGCAGTTACGATGGGGCGCGTAATTCACCCCTCCACTTT. It codes for CASSYDGARNSPLHF.

The chain has TRBV4-2 and TRBJ1-2; 10 nucleotides line up with TRBD1. Germline trimming cut 2 bases from V and 8 bases from J; bases unmatched to any gene: 8. Germline V CDR1 and CDR2: LGHNA, YNFKEQ. The CDR3 length is 15 residues. CDR3 loop: CASSQTGTGVGGYTF. Here the CDR3 DNA reads TGTGCCAGCAGCCAAACCGGGACAGGGGTAGGGGGCTACACCTTC.

This rearrangement joins TRBV4-3 to TRBJ2-1; TRBD2 matches 10 bases. In germline, CDR1 is LGHNA, CDR2 YSLEER. The V segment lost 3 bases and the J segment 8 bases; nucleotides outside the gene matches: 7. The CDR3 consists of 15 residues. The CDR3 reads CASSQQGLALHEQFF. DNA for the CDR3: TGCGCCAGCAGCCAGCAGGGACTAGCGTTACATGAGCAGTTCTTC.

This chain uses TRBV10-3 with TRBJ2-7, with D perhaps TRBD2 (6 bases). The germline V gene encodes CDR1 ENHRY and CDR2 SYGVKD. This CDR3 comprises 12 residues. Trimming stripped 7 bases from V and 5 bases from J, with 12 bases between. The chain's CDR3 is CAIKAGSDEQYF. As DNA, the CDR3 is TGTGCCATCAAGGCCGGGAGCGACGAGCAGTACTTC.

At least ten counts were recorded for this clone. The chain has TRBV13 and TRBJ2-7, with 13 nucleotides matching TRBD2. This CDR3 contains 16 residues. V lost 1 base to trimming and J lost 7 bases; unmatched junction nucleotides: 7. Germline lookup yields CDR1 PRHDT and CDR2 FYEKMQ (reference sequence). In DNA, the CDR3 is TGTGCCAGCAGCTTAGCCGGGACTAGCGGGGAGAGGGAGCAGTACTTC. It is translated as CASSLAGTSGEREQYF. The full variable domain, its missing parts supplied by reference TRBV13 and TRBJ2-7, is AAGVIQSPRHLIKEKRETATLKCYPIPRHDTVYWYQQGPGQDPQFLISFYEKMQSDKGSIPDRFSAQQFSDYHSELNMSSLELGDSALYFCASSLAGTSGEREQYFGPGTRLTVT.

The chain is built from TRBV9 and TRBJ1-6; 10 bases match TRBD1. CDR1 and CDR2 from the germline V gene are SGDLS and YYNGEE. The length of the CDR3 is 16 residues. V dropped 2 bases and J dropped 10; count of bases not matched to a gene: 9. The CDR3: CASSVAPGQGRSPLHF. The DNA for the CDR3 is TGTGCCAGCAGCGTTGCGCCGGGACAGGGGCGCTCACCCCTCCACTTT.

V is TRBV7-2 and J is TRBJ2-5, with 7 bases matching TRBD2. CDR1 and CDR2 from the germline V gene are SGHTA and FQGNSA. The CDR3 is made up of 15 amino acids. Trimming removed 1 base from V and 0 bases from J; junction bases left unmatched: 2. CDR3 sequence (DNA): TGTGCCAGCAGCTTAGTCCTAGCGGACCAAGAGACCCAGTACTTC. Protein product: CASSLVLADQETQYF.

The chain is built from TRBV11-2 and TRBJ2-7, with D possibly matching TRBD2 (5 bases). This CDR3 spans 14 amino acids. The V end was cut by 6 bases, the J end by 7 bases, with 19 bases between. Germline V gene lookup returns CDR1 SGHAT and CDR2 FQNNGV. The CDR3: CASSQVLAPVEQYF. The CDR3 DNA follows: TGTGCCAGCAGTCAAGTTCTAGCACCCGTTGAGCAGTACTTC. Together with reference TRBV11-2 and TRBJ2-7, the CDR3 gives the full variable domain: EAGVAQSPRYKIIEKRQSVAFWCNPISGHATLYWYQQILGQGPKLLIQFQNNGVVDDSQLPKDRFSAERLKGVDSTLKIQPAKLEDSAVYLCASSQVLAPVEQYFGPGTRLTVT.

Here the CDR3 reads CASSFLGEASYEQYF. The CDR3 nucleotides are TGTGCCAGCAGTTTCCTAGGGGAAGCAAGCTACGAGCAGTACTTC. This chain uses TRBV28 with TRBJ2-7; tentative D call: TRBD1 (5 bases). V dropped 3 bases and J dropped 3 bases, with 15 bases sitting between them. Germline loops: CDR1 MDHEN, CDR2 SYDVKM. The CDR3 extends over 15 amino acids. Complete variable domain (other parts from reference TRBV28 and TRBJ2-7): DVKVTQSSRYLVKRTGEKVFLECVQDMDHENMFWYRQDPGLGLRLIYFSYDVKMKEKGDIPEGYSVSREKKERFSLILESASTNQTSMYLCASSFLGEASYEQYFGPGTRLTVT.

The genes are TRBV3-1 (or the pseudogene TRBV3-2) and TRBJ2-5; the match to TRBD2 covers 14 bases. The CDR3 runs 16 residues. Germline trimming cut 4 bases from V and 2 bases from J; bases unmatched to any gene: 3. CDR1 is LGHDT and CDR2 is YNNKEL in the germline V gene (reference sequence). CDR3 sequence: CASSPWTSGGQETQYF. The CDR3 region has the DNA TGTGCCAGCAGCCCGTGGACTAGCGGGGGGCAAGAGACCCAGTACTTC.

This clone has just a few counts. The V call is TRBV27, the J call TRBJ1-1, with D possibly being TRBD1 (6 bases). Trimming removed 6 bases at V and 5 bases at J, with 16 bases between. This CDR3 has 14 residues. Germline values: CDR1 MNHEY, CDR2 SMNVEV (reference sequence). DNA for the CDR3: TGTGCCAGCAGCCGGACAGCCGCGGGTACTGAAGCTTTCTTT. Residues: CASSRTAAGTEAFF.

The chain is built from TRBV2 and TRBJ1-2; 8 bases match TRBD1. Germline V gene lookup returns CDR1 SNHLY and CDR2 FYNNEI. The CDR3 is made up of 16 amino acids. The V gene end was trimmed by 5 bases and the J gene end by 2 bases; junction bases not matched to a gene: 10. This chain's CDR3 is CASSLNLAGGNYGYTF. CDR3 DNA sequence: TGTGCCAGCAGTCTCAATCTTGCAGGGGGCAACTATGGCTACACCTTC.

V usage is TRBV3-1 (or the pseudogene TRBV3-2) and J usage is TRBJ2-5; 8 bases are shared with TRBD2. J lost 0 bases, V lost 1 base, and 1 base had no gene match. The CDR3 is 15 amino acids. The germline gives CDR1 LGHDT, CDR2 YNNKEL (reference sequence). CDR3 sequence reads: CASSQAGGHQETQYF. The CDR3 DNA is TGTGCCAGCAGCCAAGCGGGGGGGCACCAAGAGACCCAGTACTTC.

The V call is TRBV7-8, the J call TRBJ1-5; D gene uncertain. V lost 1 base to trimming and J lost 4 bases, with 11 bases between them. The germline gives CDR1 SGHVS, CDR2 FQNEAQ. There are 15 residues in the CDR3. CDR3 amino acids: CASSLEGRRNQPQHF. For the CDR3, the DNA is TGTGCCAGCAGCTTAGAGGGTAGGAGGAATCAGCCCCAGCATTTT.

The rearrangement uses TRBV5-1 and TRBJ2-3; 7 positions match TRBD1. Germline trimming cut 4 bases from V and 8 bases from J; bases unmatched to any gene: 19. The CDR3 length is 17 residues. Germline CDR1 is SGHRS and CDR2 is YFSETQ. The CDR3: CASSPQYRGTVGATQYF. In DNA form, the CDR3 reads TGCGCCAGCAGCCCACAATACCGAGGGACAGTCGGGGCTACGCAGTATTTT.

This sequence joins TRBV11-3 and TRBJ2-2, with no clear D. V dropped 0 bases and J dropped 5 bases, with 7 bases sitting between them. The CDR3 contains 14 residues. From germline, CDR1 is SGHNT and CDR2 YENEEA. This CDR3 is CASSLDQVTGELFF. The CDR3 coding sequence is TGTGCCAGCAGCTTAGATCAGGTGACCGGGGAGCTGTTTTTT.

V is TRBV4-1 and J is TRBJ2-1, with TRBD2 as a possible D gene (6 bases). The length of the CDR3 is 17 residues. Germline V gene data show CDR1 as MGHRA and CDR2 as YSYEKL. V was clipped by 1 base and J by 5 bases, with 18 bases between them. The CDR3 coding sequence is TGCGCCAGCAGCCAAGTTTTTACGGGAGTCGTCGACAATGAGCAGTTCTTC. It translates to CASSQVFTGVVDNEQFF.

This sequence joins TRBV19 and TRBJ1-2; no definite D call. Germline V lookup: CDR1 LNHDA, CDR2 SQIVND (reference sequence). The CDR3 consists of 13 residues. The V gene lost 7 bases and the J gene lost 4 bases, with 13 bases spanning the gap. In DNA, the CDR3 is TGTGCCAGTACTCGGGAATTACGCTATGGCTACACCTTC. It codes for CASTRELRYGYTF.

This chain uses TRBV7-9 with TRBJ2-7; no clear D. Germline V gene sequence: CDR1 SEHNR, CDR2 FQNEAQ (reference sequence). V lost 5 bases and J lost 3, with 11 bases in between. There are 13 residues in the CDR3. The CDR3 spells CASSPALLYEQYF. For the CDR3, the DNA is TGTGCCAGCAGCCCCGCGCTCCTCTACGAGCAGTACTTC.

The chain uses TRBV4-2 and TRBJ1-4, with no clear D. In germline, CDR1 is LGHNA, CDR2 YNFKEQ. CDR3 length equals 14 residues. Trimming shortened V by 3 bases and J by 3 bases, and 8 bases separated the two germline ends. The CDR3 nucleotides read TGTGCCAGCAGCCAGTTGGCTTCTAATGAAAAACTGTTTTTT. It codes for CASSQLASNEKLFF.

The V and J genes are TRBV4-3 and TRBJ2-7; TRBD2 aligns across 8 bases. The CDR3 spans 15 residues. Per the germline V gene, CDR1 is LGHNA and CDR2 is YSLEER. Trimming removed 1 base from V and 0 bases from J; junction bases left unmatched: 2. CDR3 loop: CASSQVTSGSYEQYF. The CDR3 region has the DNA TGCGCCAGCAGCCAAGTTACTAGCGGCTCCTACGAGCAGTACTTC.

This sequence joins TRBV6-5 and TRBJ1-1; 9 bases line up with TRBD1. Per germline, CDR1 MNHEY and CDR2 SVGAGI. V dropped 6 bases and J dropped 3; count of bases not matched to a gene: 5. The CDR3 has 14 amino acids. The CDR3 is CASSLGQGYTEAFF. The CDR3 DNA reads TGTGCCAGCAGCCTGGGACAGGGCTACACTGAAGCTTTCTTT.

V and J are TRBV30 and TRBJ2-2, with 7 nucleotides matching TRBD1. Germline lookup yields CDR1 GTSNPN and CDR2 SVGIG (reference sequence). V shed 0 bases, J shed 7 bases, and the junction held 5 bases outside the gene matches. The CDR3 runs 14 residues. The CDR3 DNA reads TGTGCCTGGAGTGTAATAGGGGGCGGCGGGGAGCTGTTTTTT. Protein product: CAWSVIGGGGELFF.

V is TRBV2 and J is TRBJ1-6; D possibly corresponds to TRBD1 (5 bases). Germline V gene sequence: CDR1 SNHLY, CDR2 FYNNEI. Trimming removed 3 bases at V and 7 bases at J, with 13 bases between. The CDR3 has 15 amino acids. In DNA, the CDR3 is TGTGCCAGCAGTGAGGAGGGGATGGGGAATTCACCCCTCCACTTT. Its protein product is CASSEEGMGNSPLHF.